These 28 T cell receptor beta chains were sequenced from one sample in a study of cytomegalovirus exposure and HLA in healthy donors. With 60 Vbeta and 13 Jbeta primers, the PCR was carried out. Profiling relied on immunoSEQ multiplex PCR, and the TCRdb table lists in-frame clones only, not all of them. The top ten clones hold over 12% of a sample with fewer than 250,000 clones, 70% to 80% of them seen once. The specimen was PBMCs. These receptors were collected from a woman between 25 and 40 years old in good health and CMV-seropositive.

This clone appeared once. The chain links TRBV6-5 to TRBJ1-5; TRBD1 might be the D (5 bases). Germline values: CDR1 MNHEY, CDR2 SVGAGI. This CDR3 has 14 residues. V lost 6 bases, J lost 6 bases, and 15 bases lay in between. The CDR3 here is CASSRDHRSQPQHF. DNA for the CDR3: TGTGCCAGCAGCCGCGATCACAGGTCTCAGCCCCAGCATTTT.

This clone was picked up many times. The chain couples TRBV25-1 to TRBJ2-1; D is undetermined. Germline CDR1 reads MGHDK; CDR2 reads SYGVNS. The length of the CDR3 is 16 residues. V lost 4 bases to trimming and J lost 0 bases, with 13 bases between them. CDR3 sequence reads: CASSAAYPSSYNEQFF. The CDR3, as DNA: TGTGCCAGCAGTGCCGCCTACCCGAGCTCCTACAATGAGCAGTTCTTC. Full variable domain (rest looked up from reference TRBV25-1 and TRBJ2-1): EADIYQTPRYLVIGTGKKITLECSQTMGHDKMYWYQQDPGMELHLIHYSYGVNSTEKGDLSSESTVSRIRTEHFPLTLESARPSHTSQYLCASSAAYPSSYNEQFFGPGTRLTVL.

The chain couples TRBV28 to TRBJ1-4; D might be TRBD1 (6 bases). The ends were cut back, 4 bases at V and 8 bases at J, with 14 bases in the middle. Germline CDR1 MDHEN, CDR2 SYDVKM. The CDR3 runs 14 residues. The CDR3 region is CASSYWGQGEKLFF. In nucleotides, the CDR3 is TGTGCCAGCAGTTATTGGGGGCAAGGAGAAAAACTGTTTTTT.

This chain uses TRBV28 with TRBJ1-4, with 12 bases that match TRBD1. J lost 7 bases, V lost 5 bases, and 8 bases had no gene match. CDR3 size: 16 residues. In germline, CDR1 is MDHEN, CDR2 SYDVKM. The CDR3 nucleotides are TGTGCCAGCAGTCCCCAGGGACAGGGGGCGCGTGAAAAACTGTTTTTT. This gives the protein CASSPQGQGAREKLFF.

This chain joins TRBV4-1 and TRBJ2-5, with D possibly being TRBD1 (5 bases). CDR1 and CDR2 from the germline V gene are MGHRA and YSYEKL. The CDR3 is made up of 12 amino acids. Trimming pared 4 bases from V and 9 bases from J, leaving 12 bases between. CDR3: CASSPIRGSQYF. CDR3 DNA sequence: TGCGCCAGCAGCCCGATTAGGGGTTCCCAGTACTTC.

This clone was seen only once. The CDR3 protein is CASSATSSTDTQYF. The CDR3 bases are TGTGCCAGCAGTGCAACATCTAGCACAGATACGCAGTATTTT. The genes are TRBV6-1 and TRBJ2-3; no clear D gene. Germline V gives CDR1 MNHNS, CDR2 SASEGT. The V gene lost 4 bases and the J gene lost 0 bases, with 8 bases spanning the gap. CDR3 length equals 14 residues.

CDR3 amino acids: CASSATGVNTEAFF. The DNA for the CDR3 is TGTGCCAGCAGTGCTACAGGGGTGAACACTGAAGCTTTCTTT. V usage is TRBV6-1 and J usage is TRBJ1-1, with 7 bases fitting TRBD1. V lost 4 bases, J lost 0 bases, and 2 bases stayed unmatched. The CDR3 is 14 amino acids. Germline V gene lookup returns CDR1 MNHNS and CDR2 SASEGT.

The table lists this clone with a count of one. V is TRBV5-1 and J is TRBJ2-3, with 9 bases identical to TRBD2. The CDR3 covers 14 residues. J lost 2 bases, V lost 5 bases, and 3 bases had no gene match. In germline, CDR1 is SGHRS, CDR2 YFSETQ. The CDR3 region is CASSAGGHTDTQYF. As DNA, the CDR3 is TGCGCCAGCAGTGCGGGGGGGCACACAGATACGCAGTATTTT.

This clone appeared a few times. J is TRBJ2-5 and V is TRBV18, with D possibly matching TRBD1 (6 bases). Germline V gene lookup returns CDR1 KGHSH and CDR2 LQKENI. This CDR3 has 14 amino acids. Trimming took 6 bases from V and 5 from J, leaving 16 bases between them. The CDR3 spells CASSTRQAGETQYF. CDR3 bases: TGTGCCAGCTCGACACGACAGGCCGGGGAGACCCAGTACTTC.

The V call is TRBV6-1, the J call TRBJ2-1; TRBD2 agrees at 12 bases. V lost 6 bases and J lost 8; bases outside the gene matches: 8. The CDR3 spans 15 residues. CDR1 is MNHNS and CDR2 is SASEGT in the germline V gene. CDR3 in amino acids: CASSPSSGGADEQFF. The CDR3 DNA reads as TGTGCCAGCAGCCCCTCTAGCGGGGGGGCCGATGAGCAGTTCTTC.

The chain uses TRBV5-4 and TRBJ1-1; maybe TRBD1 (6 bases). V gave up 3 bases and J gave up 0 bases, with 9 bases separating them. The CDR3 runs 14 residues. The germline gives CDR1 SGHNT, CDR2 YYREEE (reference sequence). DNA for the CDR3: TGTGCCAGCAGCTCGGGACACCTGAACACTGAAGCTTTCTTT. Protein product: CASSSGHLNTEAFF.

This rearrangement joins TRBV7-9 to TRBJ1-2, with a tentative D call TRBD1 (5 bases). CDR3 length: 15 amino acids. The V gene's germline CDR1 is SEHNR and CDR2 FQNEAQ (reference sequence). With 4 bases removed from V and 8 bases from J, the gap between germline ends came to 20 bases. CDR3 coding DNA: TGTGCCAGCAGCTCCACCGACAGTCCCATTAGGGGCTACACCTTC. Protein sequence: CASSSTDSPIRGYTF.

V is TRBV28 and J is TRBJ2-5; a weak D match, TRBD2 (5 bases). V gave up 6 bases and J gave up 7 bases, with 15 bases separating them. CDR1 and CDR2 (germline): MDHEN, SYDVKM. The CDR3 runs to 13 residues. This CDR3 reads CASSTPDWGTQYF. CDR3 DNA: TGTGCCAGCAGCACACCGGACTGGGGGACCCAGTACTTC.

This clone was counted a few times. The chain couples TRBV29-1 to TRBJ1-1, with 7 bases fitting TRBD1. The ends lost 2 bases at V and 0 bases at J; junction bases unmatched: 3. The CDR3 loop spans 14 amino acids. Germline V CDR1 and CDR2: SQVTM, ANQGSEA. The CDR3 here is CSVERGGLNTEAFF. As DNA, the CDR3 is TGCAGCGTTGAAAGAGGGGGCCTGAACACTGAAGCTTTCTTT. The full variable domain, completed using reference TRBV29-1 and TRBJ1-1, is SAVISQKPSRDICQRGTSLTIQCQVDSQVTMMFWYRQQPGQSLTLIATANQGSEATYESGFVIDKFPISRPNLTFSTLTVSNMSPEDSSIYLCSVERGGLNTEAFFGQGTRLTVV.

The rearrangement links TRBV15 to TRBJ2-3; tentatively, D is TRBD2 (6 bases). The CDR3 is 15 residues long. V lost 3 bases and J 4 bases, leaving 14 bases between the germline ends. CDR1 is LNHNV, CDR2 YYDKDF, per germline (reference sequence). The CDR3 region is CATSRSSAGSDTQYF. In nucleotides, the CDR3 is TGTGCCACCAGCAGGAGCTCTGCGGGATCAGATACGCAGTATTTT.

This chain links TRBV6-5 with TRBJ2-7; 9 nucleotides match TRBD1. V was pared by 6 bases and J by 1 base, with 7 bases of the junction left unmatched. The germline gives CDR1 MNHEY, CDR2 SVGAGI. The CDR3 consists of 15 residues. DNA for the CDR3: TGTGCCAGCAGGACTACCGGGACAGGGTCCTACGAGCAGTACTTC. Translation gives CASRTTGTGSYEQYF.

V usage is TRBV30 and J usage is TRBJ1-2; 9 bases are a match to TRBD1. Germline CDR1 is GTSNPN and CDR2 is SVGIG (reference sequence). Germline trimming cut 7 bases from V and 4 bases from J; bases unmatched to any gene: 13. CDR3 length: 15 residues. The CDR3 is CASSRTGENLYGYTF. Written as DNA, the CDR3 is TGTGCCTCCTCCCGGACAGGGGAAAACCTCTATGGCTACACCTTC. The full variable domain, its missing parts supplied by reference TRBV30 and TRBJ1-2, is SQTIHQWPATLVQPVGSPLSLECTVEGTSNPNLYWYRQAAGRGLQLLFYSVGIGQISSEVPQNLSASRPQDRQFILSSKKLLLSDSGFYLCASSRTGENLYGYTFGSGTRLTVV.

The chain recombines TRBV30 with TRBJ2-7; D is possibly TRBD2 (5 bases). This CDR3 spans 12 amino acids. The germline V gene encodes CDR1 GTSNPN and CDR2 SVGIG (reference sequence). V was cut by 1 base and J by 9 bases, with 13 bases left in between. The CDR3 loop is CAWSASGLGQYF. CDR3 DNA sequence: TGTGCCTGGAGTGCCTCGGGGTTGGGGCAGTACTTC. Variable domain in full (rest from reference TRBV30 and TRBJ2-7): SQTIHQWPATLVQPVGSPLSLECTVEGTSNPNLYWYRQAAGRGLQLLFYSVGIGQISSEVPQNLSASRPQDRQFILSSKKLLLSDSGFYLCAWSASGLGQYFGPGTRLTVT.

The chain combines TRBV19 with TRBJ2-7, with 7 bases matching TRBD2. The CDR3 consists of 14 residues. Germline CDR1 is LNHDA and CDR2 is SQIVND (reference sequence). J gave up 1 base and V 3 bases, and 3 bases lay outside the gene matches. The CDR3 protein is CASSMAGVSYEQYF. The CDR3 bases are TGTGCCAGTAGTATGGCGGGGGTGTCCTACGAGCAGTACTTC.

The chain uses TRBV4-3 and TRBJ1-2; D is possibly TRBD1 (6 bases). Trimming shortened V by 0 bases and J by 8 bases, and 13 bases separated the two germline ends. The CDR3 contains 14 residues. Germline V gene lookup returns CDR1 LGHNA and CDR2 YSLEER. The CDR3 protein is CASSQETGEGGYTF. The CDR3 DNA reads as TGCGCCAGCAGCCAAGAGACAGGTGAAGGGGGCTACACCTTC.

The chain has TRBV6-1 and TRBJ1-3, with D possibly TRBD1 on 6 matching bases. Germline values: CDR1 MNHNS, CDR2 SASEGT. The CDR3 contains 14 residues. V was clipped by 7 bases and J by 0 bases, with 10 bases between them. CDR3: CASNTGSSGNTIYF. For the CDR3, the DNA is TGTGCCAGCAACACAGGGAGCTCTGGAAACACCATATATTTT.

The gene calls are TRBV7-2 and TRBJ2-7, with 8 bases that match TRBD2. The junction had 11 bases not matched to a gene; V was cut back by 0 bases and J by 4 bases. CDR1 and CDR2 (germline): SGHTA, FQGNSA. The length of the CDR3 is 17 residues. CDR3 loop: CASSLAGSGRHLYEQYF. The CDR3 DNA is TGTGCCAGCAGCTTAGCCGGAAGCGGGAGACATTTATACGAGCAGTACTTC.

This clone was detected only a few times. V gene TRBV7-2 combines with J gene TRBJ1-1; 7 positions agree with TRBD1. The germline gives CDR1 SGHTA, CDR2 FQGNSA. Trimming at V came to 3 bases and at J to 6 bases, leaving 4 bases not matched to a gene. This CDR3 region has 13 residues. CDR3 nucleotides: TGTGCCAGCAGCTTCGAGACAGGGCCTGAAGCTTTCTTT. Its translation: CASSFETGPEAFF. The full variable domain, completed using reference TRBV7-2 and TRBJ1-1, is GAGVSQSPSNKVTEKGKDVELRCDPISGHTALYWYRQSLGQGLEFLIYFQGNSAPDKSGLPSDRFSAERTGGSVSTLTIQRTQQEDSAVYLCASSFETGPEAFFGQGTRLTVV.

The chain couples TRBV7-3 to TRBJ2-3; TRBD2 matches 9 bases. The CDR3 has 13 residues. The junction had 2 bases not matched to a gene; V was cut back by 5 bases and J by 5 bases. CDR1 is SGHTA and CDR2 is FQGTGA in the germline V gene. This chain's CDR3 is CASSQTSGDTQYF. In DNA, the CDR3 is TGTGCCAGCAGCCAGACTAGCGGAGATACGCAGTATTTT.

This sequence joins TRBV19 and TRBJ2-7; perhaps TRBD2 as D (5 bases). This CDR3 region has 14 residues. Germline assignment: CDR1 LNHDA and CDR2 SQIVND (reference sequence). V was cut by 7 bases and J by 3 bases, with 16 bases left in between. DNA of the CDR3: TGTGCCAGTAAGCTCCAGAGAGGGAGCTACGAGCAGTACTTC. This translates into CASKLQRGSYEQYF.

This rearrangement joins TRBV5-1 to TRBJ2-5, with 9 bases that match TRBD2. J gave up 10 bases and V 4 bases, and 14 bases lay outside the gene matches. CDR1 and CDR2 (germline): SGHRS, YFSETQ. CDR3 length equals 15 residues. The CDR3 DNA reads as TGCGCCAGCAGCGCCGCGGGAGGGCAAACGGGGGACCAGTACTTC. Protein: CASSAAGGQTGDQYF.

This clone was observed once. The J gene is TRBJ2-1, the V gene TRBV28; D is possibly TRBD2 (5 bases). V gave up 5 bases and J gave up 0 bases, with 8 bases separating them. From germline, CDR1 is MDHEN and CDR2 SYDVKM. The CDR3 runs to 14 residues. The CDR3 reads CASSKRSSYNEQFF. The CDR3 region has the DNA TGTGCCAGCAGTAAGCGGAGCTCCTACAATGAGCAGTTCTTC.

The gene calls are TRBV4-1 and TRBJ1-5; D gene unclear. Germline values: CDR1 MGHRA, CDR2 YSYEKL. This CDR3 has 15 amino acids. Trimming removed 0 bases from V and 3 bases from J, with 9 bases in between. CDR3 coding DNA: TGCGCCAGCAGCCAAGATCCCACAGTCAATCAGCCCCAGCATTTT. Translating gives CASSQDPTVNQPQHF.